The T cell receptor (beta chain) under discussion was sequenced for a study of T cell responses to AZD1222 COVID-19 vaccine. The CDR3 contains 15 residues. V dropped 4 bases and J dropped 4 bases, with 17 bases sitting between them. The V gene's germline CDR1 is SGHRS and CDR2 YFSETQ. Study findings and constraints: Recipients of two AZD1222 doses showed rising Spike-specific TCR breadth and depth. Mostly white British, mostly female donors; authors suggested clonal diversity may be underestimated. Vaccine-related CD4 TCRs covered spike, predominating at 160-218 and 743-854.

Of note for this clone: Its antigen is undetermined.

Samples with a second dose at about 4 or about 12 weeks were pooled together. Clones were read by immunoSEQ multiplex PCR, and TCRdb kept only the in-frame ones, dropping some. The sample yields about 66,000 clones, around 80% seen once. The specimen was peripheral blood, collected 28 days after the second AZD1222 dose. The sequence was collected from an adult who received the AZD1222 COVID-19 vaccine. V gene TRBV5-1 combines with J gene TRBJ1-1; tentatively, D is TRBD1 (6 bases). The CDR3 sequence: CASSIQGVFGTEAFF. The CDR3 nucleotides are TGCGCCAGCAGCATACAGGGTGTGTTTGGCACTGAAGCTTTCTTT. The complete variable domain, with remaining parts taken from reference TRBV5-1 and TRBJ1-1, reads KAGVTQTPRYLIKTRGQQVTLSCSPISGHRSVSWYQQTPGQGLQFLFEYFSETQRNKGNFPGRFSGRQFSNSRSEMNVSTLELGDSALYLCASSIQGVFGTEAFFGQGTRLTVV.